The next 17 T cell receptor beta chains were all read from a single sample in a study of blood T cell repertoires in COVID-19. Sequencing used immunoSEQ multiplex PCR; TCRdb keeps in-frame clones, though not all of them. The table includes approximately 190,000 clones, approximately 85% detected once. The sample was peripheral blood. These receptors all stem from a woman aged 70-85 years with active or convalescent COVID-19.

The chain links TRBV18 to TRBJ2-1; 11 nucleotides agree with TRBD2. This CDR3 spans 16 amino acids. V was pared by 3 bases and J by 7 bases, with 8 bases of the junction left unmatched. Germline V gives CDR1 KGHSH, CDR2 LQKENI. The CDR3 region is CASSPGLAGGGNEQFF. DNA of the CDR3: TGTGCCAGCTCACCCGGTCTAGCGGGAGGAGGGAATGAGCAGTTCTTC.

This chain uses TRBV6-5 with TRBJ1-3; TRBD1 matches at 7 bases. The CDR3 is 15 residues long. Trimming took 6 bases from V and 3 from J; bases not matched to a gene: 8. The germline CDR1 and CDR2 sequences are MNHEY and SVGAGI. CDR3 residues: CASRLTGYNGNTIYF. For the CDR3, the DNA is TGTGCCAGCAGGCTGACAGGGTATAATGGAAACACCATATATTTT.

The CDR3 DNA sequence: TGTGCCAGCAGCGCTTTTAGCCCGAGGAGCTACAATGAGCAGTTCTTC. It specifies CASSAFSPRSYNEQFF. The chain combines TRBV9 with TRBJ2-1, with D unresolved. Germline values: CDR1 SGDLS, CDR2 YYNGEE. The ends were cut back, 3 bases at V and 3 bases at J, with 16 bases in the middle. The CDR3 has 16 residues. Supplemented by reference TRBV9 and TRBJ2-1, the full variable domain reads DSGVTQTPKHLITATGQRVTLRCSPRSGDLSVYWYQQSLDQGLQFLIQYYNGEERAKGNILERFSAQQFPDLHSELNLSSLELGDSALYFCASSAFSPRSYNEQFFGPGTRLTVL.

This chain links TRBV5-6 with TRBJ2-6, with D uncertain. V shed 2 bases and J shed 4 bases, with 7 bases lying between them. Germline V gene lookup returns CDR1 SGHDT and CDR2 YYEEEE. This CDR3 is 14 amino acids long. The CDR3 reads CASSLEVGANVLTF. The CDR3 DNA sequence: TGTGCCAGCAGCTTAGAGGTCGGGGCCAACGTCCTGACTTTC.

V is TRBV11-2 and J is TRBJ1-2; possibly TRBD1 for D (6 bases). Germline-derived CDR1 and CDR2 are SGHAT and FQNNGV. The CDR3 spans 15 residues. The ends were cut back, 4 bases at V and 4 bases at J, with 16 bases in the middle. The chain's CDR3 is CASSSQSGRGYGYTF. CDR3 DNA: TGTGCCAGCAGCTCCCAGAGCGGCAGGGGCTATGGCTACACCTTC.

The V gene is TRBV7-9, the J gene TRBJ1-5, with 7 bases fitting TRBD1. Germline V gives CDR1 SEHNR, CDR2 FQNEAQ (reference sequence). V was pared by 3 bases and J by 2 bases, with 7 bases of the junction left unmatched. The CDR3 sequence is 16 residues long. The CDR3 sequence: CASSLGTVGGNQPQHF. The CDR3 region has the DNA TGTGCCAGCAGCTTGGGGACAGTTGGAGGCAATCAGCCCCAGCATTTT.

This clone is a singleton in its sample. CDR3 DNA: TGCGCCAGCAGCCAAGGTCTTAGCGGCGCCGTCTCCTACAATGAGCAGTTCTTC. Its translation: CASSQGLSGAVSYNEQFF. The chain employs TRBV4-1 and TRBJ2-1; D perhaps matches TRBD2 (6 bases). The CDR3 contains 18 residues. Germline V gives CDR1 MGHRA, CDR2 YSYEKL. Trimming took 1 base from V and 0 from J, leaving 16 bases between them.

The chain employs TRBV9 and TRBJ2-1; the D gene is possibly TRBD2 (6 bases). Germline loops: CDR1 SGDLS, CDR2 YYNGEE. Trimming took off 0 bases at V and 6 bases at J, with 10 bases between the two ends. The CDR3 loop spans 14 amino acids. The CDR3 spells CASSVAGVTNEQFF. The CDR3 DNA reads as TGTGCCAGCAGCGTAGCGGGAGTGACCAATGAGCAGTTCTTC.

Concerning this clone: The junction and the germline gene differ at one end; a read error may be behind it. This chain joins TRBV30 and TRBJ2-7; D not resolved. In germline, CDR1 is GTSNPN, CDR2 SVGIG (reference sequence). The CDR3 contains 12 residues. The CDR3 DNA reads as TGTGCCTCAAAACTTCCCGTTGGGCCAACCATCTTC. Translation gives CASKLPVGPTIF.

V and J are TRBV18 and TRBJ2-5; D is unresolved. Deletions cut 1 base from V and 5 bases from J, with 8 bases between. CDR3 length equals 13 residues. Looked up from germline, CDR1 is KGHSH and CDR2 is LQKENI. The CDR3 sequence: CASSPRAGETQYF. The CDR3 DNA sequence: TGTGCCAGCTCACCACGGGCCGGCGAGACCCAGTACTTC.

The chain uses TRBV6-2 or TRBV6-3 and TRBJ2-1; TRBD2 matches at 8 bases. J gave up 8 bases and V 5 bases, and 8 bases lay outside the gene matches. This CDR3 region has 14 residues. Germline CDR1 and CDR2: MNHEY and SVGEGT. Written as DNA, the CDR3 is TGTGCCAGCAGTACCCCGGGACTAGGCTATGAGCAGTTCTTC. Its protein is CASSTPGLGYEQFF.

The rearrangement joins TRBV9 to TRBJ2-1; possible D gene TRBD2, 5 bases. Germline V gene data show CDR1 as SGDLS and CDR2 as YYNGEE. The CDR3 is made up of 16 amino acids. The ends were cut back, 0 bases at V and 0 bases at J, with 10 bases in the middle. CDR3 protein: CASSVVAGFSYNEQFF. The CDR3 DNA reads as TGTGCCAGCAGCGTAGTGGCGGGCTTCTCCTACAATGAGCAGTTCTTC.

This clone was counted a few times. The chain is built from TRBV7-9 and TRBJ1-4; D call uncertain. The CDR3 is 13 amino acids. V dropped 7 bases and J dropped 8 bases, with 14 bases sitting between them. The germline V gene encodes CDR1 SEHNR and CDR2 FQNEAQ (reference sequence). The CDR3 bases are TGTGCCAGCACCCTCCTCGGGGTCGAAAAACTGTTTTTT. Protein: CASTLLGVEKLFF.

The chain recombines TRBV19 with TRBJ1-2, with 7 bases matching TRBD1. Unmatched junction bases numbered 6, after V lost 8 bases and J lost 6 bases. The germline V gene has CDR1 LNHDA and CDR2 SQIVND (reference sequence). This CDR3 has 12 amino acids. The chain's CDR3 is CASLSGGDGYTF. The DNA of the CDR3 is TGTGCCAGTCTCTCAGGGGGAGATGGCTACACCTTC.

CDR3 loop: CASSPRTGGNSGNTIYF. CDR3 DNA: TGTGCCAGCAGCCCGCGGACAGGGGGTAACTCTGGAAACACCATATATTTT. The chain employs TRBV3-1 (or the pseudogene TRBV3-2) and TRBJ1-3; 10 bases line up with TRBD1. J was trimmed by 0 bases and V by 4 bases; bases with no gene match: 6. The CDR3 totals 17 residues. Per the germline V gene, CDR1 is LGHDT and CDR2 is YNNKEL (reference sequence).

This chain links TRBV6-5 with TRBJ2-2, with 7 positions matching TRBD1. V gave up 7 bases and J gave up 4 bases; unmatched junction bases: 9. The CDR3 length is 15 residues. The germline CDR1 and CDR2 sequences are MNHEY and SVGAGI. In DNA form, the CDR3 reads TGTGCCAGCACCGCACAGGGGCGCATCACCGGGGAGCTGTTTTTT. Residues: CASTAQGRITGELFF.

The chain combines TRBV4-2 with TRBJ1-2; 7 positions match TRBD1. J was trimmed by 4 bases and V by 2 bases; bases with no gene match: 4. This CDR3 is 14 amino acids long. Germline CDR1 LGHNA, CDR2 YNFKEQ. DNA of the CDR3: TGTGCCAGCAGCCAACAGGACAGGACCTATGGCTACACCTTC. This encodes CASSQQDRTYGYTF.